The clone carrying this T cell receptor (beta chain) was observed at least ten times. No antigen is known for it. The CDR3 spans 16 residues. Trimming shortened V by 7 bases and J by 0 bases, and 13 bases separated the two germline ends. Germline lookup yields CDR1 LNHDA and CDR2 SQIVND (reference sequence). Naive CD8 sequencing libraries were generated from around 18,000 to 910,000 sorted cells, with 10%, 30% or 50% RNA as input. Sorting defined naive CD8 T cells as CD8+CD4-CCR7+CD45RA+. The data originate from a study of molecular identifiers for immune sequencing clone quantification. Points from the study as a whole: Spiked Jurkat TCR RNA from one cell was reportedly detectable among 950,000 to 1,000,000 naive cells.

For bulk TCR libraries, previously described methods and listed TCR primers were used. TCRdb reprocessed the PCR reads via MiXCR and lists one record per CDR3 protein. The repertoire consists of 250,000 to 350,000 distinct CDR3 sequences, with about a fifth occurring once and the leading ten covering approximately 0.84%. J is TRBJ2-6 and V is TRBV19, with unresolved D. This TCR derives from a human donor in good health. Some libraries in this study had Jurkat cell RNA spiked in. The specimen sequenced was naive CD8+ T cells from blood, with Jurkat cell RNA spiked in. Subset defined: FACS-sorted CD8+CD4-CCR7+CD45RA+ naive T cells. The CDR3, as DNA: TGTGCCAGTAAGACACCCTACTACTCTGGGGCCAACGTCCTGACTTTC. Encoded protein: CASKTPYYSGANVLTF.